This TCR beta chain derives from a study of tumour-infiltrating T cells in Burkitt lymphoma. Overall study context: Repertoire clonality predicted overall and progression-free survival.

Here immunoSEQ multiplex PCR was the method, and the copy in TCRdb shows in-frame clones only, minus some. The sample carries about a thousand clones, roughly 13% recorded once. V lost 2 bases and J 5 bases, leaving 9 bases between the germline ends. The germline CDR1 and CDR2 sequences are MDHEN and SYDVKM. The CDR3 is 14 residues long. This chain connects TRBV28 to TRBJ2-2; D is unresolved. This clonotype was sampled from a human donor with diffuse large B-cell lymphoma. The source material was tumor tissue. Here the CDR3 DNA reads TGTGCCAGCAGTTTACTTGCAGCAACCGGGGAGCTGTTTTTT. Its protein is CASSLLAATGELFF.